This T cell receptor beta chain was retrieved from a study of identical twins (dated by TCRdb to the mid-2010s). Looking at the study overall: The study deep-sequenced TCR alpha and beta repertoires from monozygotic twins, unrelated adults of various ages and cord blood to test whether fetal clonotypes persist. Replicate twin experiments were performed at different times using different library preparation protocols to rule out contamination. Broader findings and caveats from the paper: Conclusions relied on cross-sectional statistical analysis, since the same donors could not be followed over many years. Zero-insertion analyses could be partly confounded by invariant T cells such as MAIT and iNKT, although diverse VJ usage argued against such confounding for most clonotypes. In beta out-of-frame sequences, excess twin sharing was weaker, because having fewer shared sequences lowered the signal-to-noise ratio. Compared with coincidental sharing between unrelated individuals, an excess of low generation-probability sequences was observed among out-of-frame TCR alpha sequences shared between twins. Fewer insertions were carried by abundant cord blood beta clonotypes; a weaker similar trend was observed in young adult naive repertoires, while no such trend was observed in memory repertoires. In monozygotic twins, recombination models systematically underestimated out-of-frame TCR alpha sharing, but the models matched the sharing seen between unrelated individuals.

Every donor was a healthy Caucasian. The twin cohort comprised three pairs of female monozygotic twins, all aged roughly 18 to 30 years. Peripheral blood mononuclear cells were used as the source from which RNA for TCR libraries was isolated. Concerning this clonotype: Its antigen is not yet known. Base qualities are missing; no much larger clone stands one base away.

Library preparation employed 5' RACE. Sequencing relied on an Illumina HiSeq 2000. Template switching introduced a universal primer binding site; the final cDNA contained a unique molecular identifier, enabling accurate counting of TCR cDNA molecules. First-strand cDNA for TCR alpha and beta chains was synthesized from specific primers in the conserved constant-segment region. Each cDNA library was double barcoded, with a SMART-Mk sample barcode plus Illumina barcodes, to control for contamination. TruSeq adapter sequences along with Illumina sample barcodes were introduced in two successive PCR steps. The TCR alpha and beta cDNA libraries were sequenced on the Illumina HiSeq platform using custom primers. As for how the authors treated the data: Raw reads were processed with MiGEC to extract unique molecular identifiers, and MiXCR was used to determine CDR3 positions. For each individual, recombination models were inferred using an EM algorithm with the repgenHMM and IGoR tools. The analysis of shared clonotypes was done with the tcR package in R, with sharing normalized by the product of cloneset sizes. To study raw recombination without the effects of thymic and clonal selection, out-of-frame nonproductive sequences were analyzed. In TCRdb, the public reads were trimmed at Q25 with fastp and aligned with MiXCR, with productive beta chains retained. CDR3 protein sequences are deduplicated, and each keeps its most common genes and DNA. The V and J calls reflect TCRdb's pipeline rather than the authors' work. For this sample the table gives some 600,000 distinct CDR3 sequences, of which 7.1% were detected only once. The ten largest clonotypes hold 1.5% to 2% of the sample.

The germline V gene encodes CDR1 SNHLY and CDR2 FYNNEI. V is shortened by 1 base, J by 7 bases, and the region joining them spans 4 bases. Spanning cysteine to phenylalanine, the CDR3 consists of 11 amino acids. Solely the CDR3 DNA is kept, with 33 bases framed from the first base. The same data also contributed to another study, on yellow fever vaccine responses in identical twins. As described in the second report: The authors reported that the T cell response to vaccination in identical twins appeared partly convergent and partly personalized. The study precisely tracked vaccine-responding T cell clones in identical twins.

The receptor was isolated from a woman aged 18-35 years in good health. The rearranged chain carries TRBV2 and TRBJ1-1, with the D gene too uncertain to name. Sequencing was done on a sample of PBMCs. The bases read TGTGCCAGCAGTGAAGACTATGAAGCTTTCTTT. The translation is CASSEDYEAFF.